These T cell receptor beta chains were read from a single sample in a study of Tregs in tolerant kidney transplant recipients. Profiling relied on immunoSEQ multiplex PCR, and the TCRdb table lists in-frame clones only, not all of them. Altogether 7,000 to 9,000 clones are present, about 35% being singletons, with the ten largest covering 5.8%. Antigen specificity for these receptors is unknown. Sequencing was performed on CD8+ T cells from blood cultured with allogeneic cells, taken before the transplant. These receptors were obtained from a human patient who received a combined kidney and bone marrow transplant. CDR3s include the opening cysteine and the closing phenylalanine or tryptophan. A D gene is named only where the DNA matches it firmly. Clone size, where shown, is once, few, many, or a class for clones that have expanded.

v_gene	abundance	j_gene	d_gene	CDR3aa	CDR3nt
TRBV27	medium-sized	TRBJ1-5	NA	CASSPTGGNQPQHF	TGTGCCAGTTCCCCTACGGGCGGGAATCAGCCCCAGCATTTT
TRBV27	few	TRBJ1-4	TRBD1	CASSWTGGGEKLFF	TGTGCCAGCAGCTGGACAGGGGGTGGTGAAAAACTGTTTTTT
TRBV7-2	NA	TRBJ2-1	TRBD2	CASSLVSPLAGVVNEQFF	TGTGCCAGCAGCTTAGTGTCCCCACTAGCGGGGGTAGTTAATGAGCAGTTCTTC
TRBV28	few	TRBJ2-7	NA	CASRPSGGPYEQYF	TGTGCCAGCAGGCCCTCGGGGGGCCCCTACGAGCAGTACTTC
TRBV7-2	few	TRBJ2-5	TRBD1	CASSLSLARGQGVEETQYF	TGTGCCAGCAGCTTATCCTTAGCGCGTGGACAGGGAGTTGAAGAGACCCAGTACTTC
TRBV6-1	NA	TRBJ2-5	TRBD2	CASRPSGAGETQYF	TGTGCCAGCAGACCTAGCGGAGCGGGGGAGACCCAGTACTTC
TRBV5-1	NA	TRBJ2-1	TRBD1	CASSHRQGSYNEQFF	TGCGCCAGCAGCCATCGACAGGGCTCCTACAATGAGCAGTTCTTC
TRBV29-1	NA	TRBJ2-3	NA	CSVPPGEVAEELADTQYF	TGCAGCGTCCCCCCGGGAGAGGTGGCCGAAGAGTTAGCAGATACGCAGTATTTT
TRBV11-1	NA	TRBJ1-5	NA	CASSLAAYGESQPQHF	TGTGCCAGCAGCTTAGCAGCCTATGGAGAGAGTCAGCCCCAGCATTTT
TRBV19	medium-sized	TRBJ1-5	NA	CASSMSSQDSNQPQHF	TGTGCCAGTAGTATGTCGTCACAGGATAGCAATCAGCCCCAGCATTTT
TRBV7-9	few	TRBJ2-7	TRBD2	CASSLGASGYYEQYF	TGTGCCAGCAGCTTAGGGGCTAGCGGGTACTACGAGCAGTACTTC
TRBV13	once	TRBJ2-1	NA	CASSLGRWSSPYNEQFF	TGTGCCAGCAGCTTAGGAAGGTGGTCTAGCCCCTACAATGAGCAGTTCTTC
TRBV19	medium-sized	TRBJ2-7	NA	CASSIMGGAGEQYF	TGTGCCAGTAGTATCATGGGGGGAGCGGGCGAGCAGTACTTC
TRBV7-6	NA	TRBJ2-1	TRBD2	CASSAGTSGGVEQFF	TGTGCCAGCAGCGCCGGGACTAGCGGGGGAGTAGAGCAGTTCTTC
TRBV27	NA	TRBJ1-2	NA	CASSFGGQTYGYTF	TGTGCCAGCAGTTTCGGTGGACAGACCTATGGCTACACCTTC
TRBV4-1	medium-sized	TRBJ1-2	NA	CASSQVTGNYGYTF	TGCGCCAGCAGCCAAGTAACGGGGAACTATGGCTACACCTTC
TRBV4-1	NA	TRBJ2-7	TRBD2	CASSQDSGLAYEQYF	TGCGCCAGCAGCCAAGATAGCGGACTAGCCTACGAGCAGTACTTC
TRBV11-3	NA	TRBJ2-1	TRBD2	CASSPWTSGSSHEQFF	TGTGCCAGCAGCCCATGGACTAGCGGGAGTAGCCATGAGCAGTTCTTC
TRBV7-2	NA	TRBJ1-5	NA	CASSLETGRLPQPQHF	TGTGCCAGCAGCTTAGAAACAGGGCGATTGCCTCAGCCCCAGCATTTT
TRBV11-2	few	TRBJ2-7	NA	CASSFGGASYEQYF	TGTGCCAGCAGCTTCGGGGGAGCCTCCTACGAGCAGTACTTC
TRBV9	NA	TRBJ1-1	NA	CASSAGGNTEAFF	TGTGCCAGCAGCGCGGGAGGGAACACTGAAGCTTTCTTT
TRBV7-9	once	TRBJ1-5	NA	CASQETGNQPQHF	TGTGCCAGCCAGGAGACAGGCAATCAGCCCCAGCATTTT
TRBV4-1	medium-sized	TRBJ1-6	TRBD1	CASSRDRPSNSPLHF	TGCGCCAGCAGCCGGGACAGGCCTAGTAATTCACCCCTCCACTTT
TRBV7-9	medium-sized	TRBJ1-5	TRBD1	CASSKDAGTVSNQPQHF	TGTGCCAGCAGCAAGGATGCCGGGACAGTTAGCAATCAGCCCCAGCATTTT
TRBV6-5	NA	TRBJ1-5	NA	CASSNGGNQPQHF	TGTGCCAGCAGCAACGGAGGCAATCAGCCCCAGCATTTT
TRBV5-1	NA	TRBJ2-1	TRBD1	CASSYPKGQGVYNEQFF	TGCGCCAGCAGCTACCCCAAGGGACAGGGGGTCTACAATGAGCAGTTCTTC
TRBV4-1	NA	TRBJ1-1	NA	CASSTLLGGAVTEAFF	TGCGCCAGCAGCACCCTGTTAGGGGGAGCAGTCACTGAAGCTTTCTTT
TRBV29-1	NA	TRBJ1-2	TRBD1	CSVEDGDRDRVYANYGYTF	TGCAGCGTTGAAGATGGGGACCGGGACAGGGTATATGCTAACTATGGCTACACCTTC
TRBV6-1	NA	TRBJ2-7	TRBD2	CASSAGLSGTYEQYF	TGTGCCAGCAGTGCTGGCCTTAGCGGGACCTACGAGCAGTACTTC
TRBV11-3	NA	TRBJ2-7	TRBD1	CASSNRDRAAYEQYF	TGTGCCAGCAGCAATAGGGACAGGGCGGCCTACGAGCAGTACTTC
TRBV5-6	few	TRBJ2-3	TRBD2	CASSRLAGGTDTQYF	TGTGCCAGCAGCCGACTAGCGGGGGGCACAGATACGCAGTATTTT
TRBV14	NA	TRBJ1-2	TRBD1	CASSQTGTAVNYGYTF	TGTGCCAGCAGCCAGACCGGGACAGCAGTTAACTATGGCTACACCTTC
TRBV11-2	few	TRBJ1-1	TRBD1	CASSGPGQVTYTEAFF	TGTGCCAGCAGCGGACCGGGACAGGTCACTTACACTGAAGCTTTCTTT
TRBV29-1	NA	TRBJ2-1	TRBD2	CSVDGGTSSYNEQFF	TGCAGCGTTGATGGCGGGACTAGCTCCTACAATGAGCAGTTCTTC
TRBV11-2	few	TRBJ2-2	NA	CASSFVRGNTGELFF	TGTGCCAGCAGCTTTGTTAGAGGGAACACCGGGGAGCTGTTTTTT
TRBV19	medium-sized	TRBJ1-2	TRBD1	CASSRGQGDYGYTF	TGTGCCAGTAGTAGAGGACAGGGTGACTATGGCTACACCTTC
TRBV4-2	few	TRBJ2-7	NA	CASTYGPLYEQYF	TGTGCCAGCACCTACGGTCCACTCTACGAGCAGTACTTC
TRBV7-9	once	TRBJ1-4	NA	CASSLDPYWLRGEKLFF	TGTGCCAGCAGCTTAGACCCCTACTGGCTGAGGGGGGAAAAACTGTTTTTT
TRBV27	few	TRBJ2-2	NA	CASSFALEHRGAVF	TGTGCCAGCAGTTTTGCCCTAGAACACCGGGGAGCTGTTTTT
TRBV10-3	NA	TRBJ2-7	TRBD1	CAISRAGQGLHEQYF	TGTGCCATCAGCCGCGCGGGACAGGGTCTACACGAGCAGTACTTC
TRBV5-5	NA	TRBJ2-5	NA	CASSFRASALYQETQYF	TGTGCCAGCAGCTTCAGAGCTAGCGCTTTGTACCAAGAGACCCAGTACTTC
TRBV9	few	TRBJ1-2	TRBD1	CASSLYSGTGRGGYTF	TGTGCCAGCAGCTTGTACTCCGGGACAGGGAGGGGGGGCTACACCTTC
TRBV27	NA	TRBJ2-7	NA	CASSLGRAYEQYF	TGTGCCAGCAGTTTAGGCAGGGCCTACGAGCAGTACTTC
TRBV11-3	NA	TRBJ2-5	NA	CASSLTGETQYF	TGTGCCAGCAGCTTGACAGGAGAGACCCAGTACTTC
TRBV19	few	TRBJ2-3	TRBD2	CASSIESGSITDTQYF	TGTGCCAGTAGTATAGAGAGCGGGAGTATCACAGATACGCAGTATTTT
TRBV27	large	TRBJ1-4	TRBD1	CASSLMSGTGPEKLFF	TGTGCCAGCAGTTTGATGTCCGGGACAGGACCTGAAAAACTGTTTTTT
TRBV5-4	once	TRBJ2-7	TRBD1	CASSTGQGKYEQYF	TGTGCCAGCAGCACGGGACAGGGAAAGTACGAGCAGTACTTC
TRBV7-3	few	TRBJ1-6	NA	CASSQYLGRTYNSPLHF	TGTGCCAGCAGCCAATACTTAGGCAGGACATATAATTCACCCCTCCACTTT
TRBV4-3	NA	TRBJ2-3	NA	CASSQDEGVTDTQYF	TGCGCCAGCAGCCAAGATGAGGGGGTGACAGATACGCAGTATTTT
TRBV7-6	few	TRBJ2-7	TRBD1	CASSWDRGGYEQYF	TGTGCCAGCAGCTGGGACAGGGGAGGCTACGAGCAGTACTTC
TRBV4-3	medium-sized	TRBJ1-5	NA	CASSQGTVNQPQHF	TGCGCCAGCAGCCAAGGGACAGTCAATCAGCCCCAGCATTTT
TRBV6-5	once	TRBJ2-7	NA	CATELGVGPSYEQYF	TGTGCCACCGAACTCGGGGTAGGACCCTCCTACGAGCAGTACTTC